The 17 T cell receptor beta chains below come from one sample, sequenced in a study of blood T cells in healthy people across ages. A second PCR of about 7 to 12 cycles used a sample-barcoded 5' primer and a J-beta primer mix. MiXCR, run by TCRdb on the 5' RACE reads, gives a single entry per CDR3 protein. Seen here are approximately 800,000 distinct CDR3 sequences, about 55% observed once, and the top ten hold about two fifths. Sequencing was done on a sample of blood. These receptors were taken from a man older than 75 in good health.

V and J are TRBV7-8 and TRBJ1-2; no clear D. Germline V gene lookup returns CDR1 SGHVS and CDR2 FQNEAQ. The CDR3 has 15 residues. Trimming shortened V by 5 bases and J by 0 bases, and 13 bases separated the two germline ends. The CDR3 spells CASSPSSATNYGYTF. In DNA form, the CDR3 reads TGTGCCAGCAGCCCCTCATCGGCAACTAACTATGGCTACACCTTC.

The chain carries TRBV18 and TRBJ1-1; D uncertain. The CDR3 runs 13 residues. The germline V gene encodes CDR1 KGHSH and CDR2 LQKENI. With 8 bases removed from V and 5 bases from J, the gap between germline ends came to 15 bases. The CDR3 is CASLIKVETEAFF. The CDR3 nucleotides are TGTGCCAGCCTCATAAAAGTTGAGACTGAAGCTTTCTTT.

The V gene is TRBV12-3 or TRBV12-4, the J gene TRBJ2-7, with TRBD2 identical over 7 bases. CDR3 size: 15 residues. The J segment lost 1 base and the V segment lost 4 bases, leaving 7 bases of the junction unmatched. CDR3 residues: CASSSGTTGSYEQYF. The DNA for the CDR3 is TGTGCCAGCAGTTCAGGGACTACCGGGTCCTACGAGCAGTACTTC.

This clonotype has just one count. The DNA for the CDR3 is TGTGCCAGCAGCTTTTGGTCGGGACTATCCTTCTACGAGCAGTACTTC. It yields the protein CASSFWSGLSFYEQYF. This chain joins TRBV7-8 and TRBJ2-7, with 7 positions matching TRBD2. Germline V gene lookup returns CDR1 SGHVS and CDR2 FQNEAQ. With V trimmed by 3 bases and J by 3 bases, 11 bases remained unmatched. The CDR3 covers 16 residues.

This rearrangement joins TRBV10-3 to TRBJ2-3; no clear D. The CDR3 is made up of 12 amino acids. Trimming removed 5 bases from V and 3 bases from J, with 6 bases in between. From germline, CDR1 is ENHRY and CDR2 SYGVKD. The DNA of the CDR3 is TGTGCCATCAGTCTTGGGACAGATACGCAGTATTTT. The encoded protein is CAISLGTDTQYF.

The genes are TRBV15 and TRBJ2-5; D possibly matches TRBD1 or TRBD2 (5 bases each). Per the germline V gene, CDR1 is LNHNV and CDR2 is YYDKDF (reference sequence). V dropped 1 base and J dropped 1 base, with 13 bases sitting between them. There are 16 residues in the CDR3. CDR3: CATSRARTGGQETQYF. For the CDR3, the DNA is TGTGCCACCAGCAGAGCCCGAACTGGGGGCCAAGAGACCCAGTACTTC.

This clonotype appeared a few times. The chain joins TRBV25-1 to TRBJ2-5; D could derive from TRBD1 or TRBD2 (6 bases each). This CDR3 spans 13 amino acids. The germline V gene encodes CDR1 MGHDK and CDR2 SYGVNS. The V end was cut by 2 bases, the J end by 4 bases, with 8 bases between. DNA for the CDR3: TGTGCCAGCAGTGAAGGAGGGGGAGAGACCCAGTACTTC. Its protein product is CASSEGGGETQYF.

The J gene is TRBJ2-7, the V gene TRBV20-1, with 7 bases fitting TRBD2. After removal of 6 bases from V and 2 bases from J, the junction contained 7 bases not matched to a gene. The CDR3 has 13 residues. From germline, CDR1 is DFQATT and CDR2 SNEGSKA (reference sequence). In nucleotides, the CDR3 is TGCAGTGCCGCTAGCGGAGGGGCCTACGAGCAGTACTTC. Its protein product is CSAASGGAYEQYF.

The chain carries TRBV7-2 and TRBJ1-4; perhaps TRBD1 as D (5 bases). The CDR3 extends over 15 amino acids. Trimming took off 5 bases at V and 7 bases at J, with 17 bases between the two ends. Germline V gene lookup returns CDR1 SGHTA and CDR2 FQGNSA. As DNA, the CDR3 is TGTGCCAGCAGCCCCCCGGGACTTCAGGGTGAAAAACTGTTTTTT. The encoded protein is CASSPPGLQGEKLFF.

The CDR3 protein is CASSLGGLTGYEKLFF. The CDR3 nucleotides are TGCGCCAGCAGCCTGGGGGGATTGACAGGGTATGAAAAACTGTTTTTT. The chain carries TRBV5-1 and TRBJ1-4; 7 bases are a match to TRBD1. This CDR3 has 16 residues. V was clipped by 4 bases and J by 6 bases; unmatched bases: 12. Looked up from germline, CDR1 is SGHRS and CDR2 is YFSETQ. The full variable domain, its missing parts supplied by reference TRBV5-1 and TRBJ1-4, is KAGVTQTPRYLIKTRGQQVTLSCSPISGHRSVSWYQQTPGQGLQFLFEYFSETQRNKGNFPGRFSGRQFSNSRSEMNVSTLELGDSALYLCASSLGGLTGYEKLFFGSGTQLSVL.

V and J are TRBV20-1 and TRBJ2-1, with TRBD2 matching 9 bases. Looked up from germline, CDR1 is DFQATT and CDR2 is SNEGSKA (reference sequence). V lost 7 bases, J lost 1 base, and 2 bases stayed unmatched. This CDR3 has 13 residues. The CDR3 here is CSVTSGSYNEQFF. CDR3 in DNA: TGCAGTGTCACTAGCGGGTCCTACAATGAGCAGTTCTTC.

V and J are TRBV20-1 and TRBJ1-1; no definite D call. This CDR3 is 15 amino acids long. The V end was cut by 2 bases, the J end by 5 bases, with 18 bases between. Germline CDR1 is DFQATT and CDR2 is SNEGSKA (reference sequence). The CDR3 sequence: CSARPSGFVGTEAFF. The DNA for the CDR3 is TGCAGTGCTAGACCCTCGGGCTTCGTGGGTACTGAAGCTTTCTTT.

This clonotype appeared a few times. The CDR3 loop reads CASSFSGSGYEQYF. The CDR3 nucleotides are TGTGCCAGCAGCTTTAGCGGGAGCGGATACGAGCAGTACTTC. The V call is TRBV7-9, the J call TRBJ2-7; TRBD2 agrees at 9 bases. Germline CDR1 is SEHNR and CDR2 is FQNEAQ (reference sequence). The V and J ends lost 3 bases and 4 bases, in that order; junction bases with no gene match: 4. The CDR3 covers 14 residues.

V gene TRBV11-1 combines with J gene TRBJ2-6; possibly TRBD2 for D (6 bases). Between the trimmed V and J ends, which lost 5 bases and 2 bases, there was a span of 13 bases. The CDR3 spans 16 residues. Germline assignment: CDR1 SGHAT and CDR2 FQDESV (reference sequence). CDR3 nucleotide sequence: TGTGCCAGCAGCGATAAGGGACTGGCTGGGGCCAACGTCCTGACTTTC. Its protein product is CASSDKGLAGANVLTF.

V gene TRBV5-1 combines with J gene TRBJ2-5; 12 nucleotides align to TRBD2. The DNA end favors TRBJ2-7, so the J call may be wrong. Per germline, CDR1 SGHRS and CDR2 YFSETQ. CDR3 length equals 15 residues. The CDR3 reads CASTRLAGALGEQYF. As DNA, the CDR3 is TGCGCCAGCACGAGACTAGCGGGAGCCCTCGGCGAGCAGTACTTC.

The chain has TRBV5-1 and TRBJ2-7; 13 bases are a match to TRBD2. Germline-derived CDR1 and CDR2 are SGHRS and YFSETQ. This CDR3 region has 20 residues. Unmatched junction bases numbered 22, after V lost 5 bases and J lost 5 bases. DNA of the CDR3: TGCGCCAGCAGACTGGCCGGGACTAGCGGGAAAGCGCAGTGGAAAAACGAGCAGTACTTC. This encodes CASRLAGTSGKAQWKNEQYF.

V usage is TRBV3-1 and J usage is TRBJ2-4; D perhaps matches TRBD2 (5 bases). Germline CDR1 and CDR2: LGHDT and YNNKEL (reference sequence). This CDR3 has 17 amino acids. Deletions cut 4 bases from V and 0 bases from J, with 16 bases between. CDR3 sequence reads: CASSPHWELLAKNIQYF. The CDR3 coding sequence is TGTGCCAGCAGCCCGCATTGGGAGCTACTAGCCAAAAACATTCAGTACTTC.